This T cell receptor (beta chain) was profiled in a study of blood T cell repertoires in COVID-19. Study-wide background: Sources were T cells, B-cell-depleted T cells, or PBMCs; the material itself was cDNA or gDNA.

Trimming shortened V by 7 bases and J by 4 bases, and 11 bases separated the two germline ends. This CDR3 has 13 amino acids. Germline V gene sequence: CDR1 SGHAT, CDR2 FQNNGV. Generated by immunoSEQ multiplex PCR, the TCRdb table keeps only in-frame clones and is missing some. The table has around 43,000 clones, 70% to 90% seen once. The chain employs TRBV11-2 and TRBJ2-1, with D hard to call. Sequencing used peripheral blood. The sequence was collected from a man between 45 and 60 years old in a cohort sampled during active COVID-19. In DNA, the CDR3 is TGTGCCAGCACCGCGACTCGGTACAATGAGCAGTTCTTC. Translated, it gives CASTATRYNEQFF.